Shown below are 10 T cell receptor beta chains from a single sample sequenced in a study of blood T cell repertoires in COVID-19. Only in-frame clones appear in the TCRdb table, and some are missing; sequencing was by immunoSEQ multiplex PCR. The sample yields approximately 120,000 clones, more than 75% seen once. Sequenced input: peripheral blood. The receptors originated from a man in his fifties or sixties with acute or convalescent COVID-19.

The rearrangement joins TRBV6-5 to TRBJ1-4, with D possibly being TRBD1 (6 bases). There are 13 residues in the CDR3. Trimming took off 8 bases at V and 6 bases at J, with 13 bases between the two ends. Germline V gene lookup returns CDR1 MNHEY and CDR2 SVGAGI. The CDR3 protein is CASATRTDEKLFF. The CDR3 DNA follows: TGTGCCAGCGCTACCCGGACAGATGAAAAACTGTTTTTT.

V and J are TRBV30 and TRBJ2-7; D is perhaps TRBD1 (5 bases). Trimming left V 0 bases short and J 2 bases short, with 17 bases between. The CDR3 loop spans 16 amino acids. Germline lookup yields CDR1 GTSNPN and CDR2 SVGIG (reference sequence). In DNA, the CDR3 is TGTGCCTGGAGTGTATGGGGCCAGGGAAGGGCCTACGAGCAGTACTTC. This gives the protein CAWSVWGQGRAYEQYF.

The chain links TRBV30 to TRBJ2-1; 12 nucleotides agree with TRBD2. In germline, CDR1 is GTSNPN, CDR2 SVGIG (reference sequence). Unmatched junction bases numbered 10, after V lost 4 bases and J lost 9 bases. This CDR3 region has 15 residues. The CDR3 is CAWTAMLAGGGEQFF. In DNA, the CDR3 is TGTGCCTGGACCGCCATGCTAGCGGGAGGGGGTGAGCAGTTCTTC. Looking up the rest from reference TRBV30 and TRBJ2-1 gives the full variable domain: SQTIHQWPATLVQPVGSPLSLECTVEGTSNPNLYWYRQAAGRGLQLLFYSVGIGQISSEVPQNLSASRPQDRQFILSSKKLLLSDSGFYLCAWTAMLAGGGEQFFGPGTRLTVL.

V is TRBV11-2 and J is TRBJ1-1; 7 bases map to TRBD1. Germline V lookup: CDR1 SGHAT, CDR2 FQNNGV. The CDR3 totals 17 residues. The ends lost 1 base at V and 0 bases at J; junction bases unmatched: 8. CDR3 sequence (DNA): TGTGCCAGCAGCTTAGCGCTAGGGACAGAAATGAACACTGAAGCTTTCTTT. It yields the protein CASSLALGTEMNTEAFF.

The V call is TRBV27, the J call TRBJ1-5; tentative D call: TRBD1 (6 bases). This CDR3 is built from 15 residues. The V gene's germline CDR1 is MNHEY and CDR2 SMNVEV (reference sequence). Trimming took off 7 bases at V and 0 bases at J, with 13 bases between the two ends. This CDR3 is CASKPDSASNQPQHF. CDR3 coding DNA: TGTGCCAGCAAGCCGGACAGCGCTAGCAATCAGCCCCAGCATTTT.

The chain combines TRBV7-6 with TRBJ2-3; TRBD2 matches 14 bases. Trimming took 5 bases from V and 6 from J; bases not matched to a gene: 4. The V gene's germline CDR1 is SGHVS and CDR2 FNYEAQ. The length of the CDR3 is 15 residues. CDR3 DNA: TGTGCCAGCAGCACCGGGACTAGCGGGAGCGATACGCAGTATTTT. It translates to CASSTGTSGSDTQYF. Full variable domain (rest looked up from reference TRBV7-6 and TRBJ2-3): GAGVSQSPRYKVTKRGQDVALRCDPISGHVSLYWYRQALGQGPEFLTYFNYEAQQDKSGLPNDRFSAERPEGSISTLTIQRTEQRDSAMYRCASSTGTSGSDTQYFGPGTRLTVL.

The chain carries TRBV6-5 and TRBJ1-3, with TRBD1 as a possible D gene (5 bases). Germline values: CDR1 MNHEY, CDR2 SVGAGI. The CDR3 runs 16 residues. V was shortened by 3 bases and J by 0 bases, with 12 bases between the two germline ends. The CDR3 DNA is TGTGCCAGCAGTTATACAGGCGGATTCTCTGGAAACACCATATATTTT. It encodes CASSYTGGFSGNTIYF.

This CDR3 reads CANPTGGLAGDSYEQYF. The CDR3 DNA follows: TGCGCCAACCCAACGGGGGGACTAGCGGGGGACTCCTACGAGCAGTACTTC. V is TRBV23-1 and J is TRBJ2-7; TRBD2 aligns across 14 bases. TRBV23-1 is annotated as an ORF whose role is uncertain. CDR3 size: 17 residues. J gave up 0 bases and V 10 bases, and 11 bases lay outside the gene matches.

The rearrangement uses TRBV6-1 and TRBJ2-1; 11 bases line up with TRBD2. V shed 4 bases and J 7 bases; nucleotides not matched to a gene: 15. The CDR3 loop spans 18 amino acids. Germline V gives CDR1 MNHNS, CDR2 SASEGT. The CDR3 reads CASSVFWDVASGRNEQFF. Written as DNA, the CDR3 is TGTGCCAGCAGTGTTTTTTGGGATGTCGCTAGCGGGAGGAATGAGCAGTTCTTC.

This sequence joins TRBV4-2 and TRBJ2-7; the match to TRBD2 covers 7 bases. The CDR3 sequence is 14 residues long. CDR1 and CDR2 from the germline V gene are LGHNA and YNFKEQ. Trimming removed 1 base from V and 7 bases from J; junction bases left unmatched: 7. CDR3 sequence reads: CASSQGYPAGEQYF. The CDR3 nucleotides are TGTGCCAGCAGCCAAGGATATCCAGCGGGAGAGCAGTACTTC.